A selection of T cell receptor beta chains follows, all from one sample in a study of blood T cell repertoires in COVID-19. Data came from immunoSEQ multiplex PCR; TCRdb stores just in-frame clones and leaves some out. The table lists 140,000 or so clones, over 75% of them singletons. The specimen was peripheral blood. All receptors derive from a middle-aged man with acute or convalescent COVID-19. CDR3s include the opening cysteine and the closing phenylalanine or tryptophan. The order of the fields is J gene, D gene, V gene, clone size, CDR3 DNA, CDR3 protein. A D gene is named only where the DNA matches it firmly. Some rows have no size entry. The others give once, few or many, or a class for an expanded clone.

J: TRBJ2-5
D: TRBD1
V: TRBV24-1
size: few
DNA: TGTGCCACCAGTGATTTGACAGGGGGCCAAGAGACCCAGTACTTC
CDR3: CATSDLTGGQETQYF

J: TRBJ2-1
D: TRBD1
V: TRBV7-3
size: NA
DNA: TGTGCCAGCAGCCGATACCCCGGGACAGGGGATAATGAGCAGTTCTTC
CDR3: CASSRYPGTGDNEQFF

J: TRBJ1-5
D: NA
V: TRBV27
size: NA
DNA: TGTGCCAGCAGCCAACAGGGTGGCAATCAGCCCCAGCATTTT
CDR3: CASSQQGGNQPQHF

J: TRBJ1-6
D: TRBD1
V: TRBV28
size: NA
DNA: TGTGCCAGCAGTCTTGGACAGGGTGTCTCACCCCTCCACTTT
CDR3: CASSLGQGVSPLHF

J: TRBJ2-7
D: TRBD2
V: TRBV7-9
size: NA
DNA: TGTGCCAGCAGCCCCAGTGGCGGGGGTACCTACGAGCAGTACTTC
CDR3: CASSPSGGGTYEQYF

J: TRBJ1-2
D: TRBD1
V: TRBV5-1
size: NA
DNA: TGCGCCAGCAGCTGGGACAGACCGGACTATGGCTACACCTTC
CDR3: CASSWDRPDYGYTF

J: TRBJ2-7
D: TRBD2
V: TRBV7-9
size: NA
DNA: TGTGCCAGCAGCCGACTAGCGGCCTACGAGCAGTACTTC
CDR3: CASSRLAAYEQYF

J: TRBJ2-4
D: NA
V: TRBV19
size: NA
DNA: TGTGCCAGTAGTCCTGCCAAAAACATTCAGTACTTC
CDR3: CASSPAKNIQYF

J: TRBJ2-7
D: TRBD1
V: TRBV24-1
size: NA
DNA: TGTGCCACCAGTGATCGGACAGGGGAGGTCCCCTACGAGCAGTACTTC
CDR3: CATSDRTGEVPYEQYF

J: TRBJ2-2
D: NA
V: TRBV27
size: NA
DNA: TGTGCCAGCAGTTTATTCCTTGTTTCCGGGGAGCTGTTTTTT
CDR3: CASSLFLVSGELFF

J: TRBJ1-1
D: NA
V: TRBV6-5
size: once
DNA: TGTGCCAGCAGTAAACAGGAGAACACTGAAGCTTTCTTT
CDR3: CASSKQENTEAFF

J: TRBJ1-5
D: TRBD1
V: TRBV19
size: NA
DNA: TGTGCCAGTAGGGGGGACAGGGTGATGGGGCCCCAGCATTTT
CDR3: CASRGDRVMGPQHF

J: TRBJ1-2
D: TRBD1
V: TRBV6-6
size: NA
DNA: TGTGCCAGCAGTCTGACAGGGAACTATGGCTACACCTTC
CDR3: CASSLTGNYGYTF

J: TRBJ2-5
D: TRBD2
V: TRBV5-4
size: NA
DNA: TGTGCCAGCAGCTTGGGACTAGCGGTACAAGAGACCCAGTACTTC
CDR3: CASSLGLAVQETQYF